The TCR beta chain described here comes from a study of monozygotic twins with inflammatory bowel disease. Each CDR3 protein gets one entry in TCRdb, which reprocessed the 5' RACE reads and gives no DNA. This sample lists 200,000 to 250,000 distinct CDR3 sequences; its ten largest clones have roughly 7.1%. The CDR3 length is 15 residues. In germline, CDR1 is MDHEN, CDR2 SYDVKM. J is TRBJ1-4 and V is TRBV28; TCRdb reports TRBD1, a call that lacks DNA to check it against. This receptor was taken from a human donor with ulcerative colitis or Crohn's disease, or a healthy co-twin of an affected twin (not recorded which). The sample comprised blood. CDR3 residues: CASSLRGQGGEKLFF.